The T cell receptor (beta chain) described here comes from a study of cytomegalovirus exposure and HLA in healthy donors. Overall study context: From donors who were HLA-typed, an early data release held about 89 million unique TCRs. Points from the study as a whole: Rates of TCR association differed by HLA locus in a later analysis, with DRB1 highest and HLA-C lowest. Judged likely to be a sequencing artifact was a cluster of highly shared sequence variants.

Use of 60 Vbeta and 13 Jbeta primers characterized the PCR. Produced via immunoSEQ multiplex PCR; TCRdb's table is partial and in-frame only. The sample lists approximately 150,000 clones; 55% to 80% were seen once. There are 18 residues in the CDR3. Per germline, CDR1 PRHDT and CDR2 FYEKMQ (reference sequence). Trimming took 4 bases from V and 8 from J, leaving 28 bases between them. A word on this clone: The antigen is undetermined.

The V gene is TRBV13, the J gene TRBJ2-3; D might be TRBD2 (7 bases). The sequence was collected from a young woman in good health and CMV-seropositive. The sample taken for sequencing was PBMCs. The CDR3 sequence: CASSSIHRGGPSQGTQYF. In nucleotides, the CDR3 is TGTGCCAGCAGCTCGATCCATAGGGGGGGGCCGTCACAAGGTACGCAGTATTTT.